This entry lists 8 T cell receptor beta chains sequenced from one sample in a study of tumor and adjacent non-tumor tissue in lung cancer. Three rounds of nested PCR, following a modified ARM-PCR protocol, produced the TCRbeta library. TCRdb ran MiXCR on the multiplex PCR reads and lists one entry per CDR3 protein. There are 65,000 to 95,000 distinct CDR3 sequences in the sample; roughly 70% occur only once, and around 12% lies in the top ten. RNA was extracted from bulk tissue without any cell sorting. Material: lung tumor tissue. Receptors originate from a woman aged 70-85 years with non-small cell lung cancer.

Points on this clonotype: One end of the junction varies from germline; a read error may be responsible. The V call is TRBV4-1, the J call TRBJ1-5, with 7 bases aligning to TRBD1. The germline CDR1 and CDR2 sequences are MGHRA and YSYEKL. The CDR3 runs 15 residues. CDR3 in amino acids: CVSSQADREGQPQHF. The DNA for the CDR3 is TGTGTCAGCAGCCAGGCAGACAGGGAAGGTCAGCCCCAGCATTTT.

This clonotype occurred once. The chain is built from TRBV4-2 and TRBJ2-1, with D hard to call. V lost 5 bases, J lost 0 bases, and 23 bases lay in between. CDR3 length: 19 residues. From germline, CDR1 is LGHNA and CDR2 YNFKEQ. The CDR3 loop is CASSARSSGGESSYNEQFF. The CDR3 DNA reads TGTGCCAGCAGCGCTCGGTCTTCAGGCGGTGAGAGCTCCTACAATGAGCAGTTCTTC.

This clonotype was counted many times. The chain has TRBV12-3 or TRBV12-4 and TRBJ1-1; possible D gene TRBD1, 5 bases. V was shortened by 6 bases and J by 1 base, with 15 bases between the two germline ends. CDR3 size: 15 residues. Here the CDR3 DNA reads TGTGCCAGCAGCCACCTCAGGGTCGCGAACACTGAAGCTTTCTTT. This translates into CASSHLRVANTEAFF.

Ten or more counts support this clonotype. The chain links TRBV5-4 to TRBJ2-3, with D possibly matching TRBD2 (6 bases). This CDR3 region has 16 residues. The germline CDR1 and CDR2 sequences are SGHNT and YYREEE (reference sequence). With 3 bases removed from V and 0 bases from J, the gap between germline ends came to 14 bases. CDR3 sequence (DNA): TGTGCCAGCAGCTCGGGGGAGCGGCAAAGCACAGATACGCAGTATTTT. Translated: CASSSGERQSTDTQYF.

A word on this clonotype: The missing conserved phenylalanine or tryptophan at the end of this CDR3 makes a read error likely. J is TRBJ2-1 and V is TRBV24-1, with no clear D. The germline gives CDR1 KGHDR, CDR2 SFDVKD. The CDR3 covers 14 residues. The V and J ends lost 4 bases and 0 bases respectively, with 6 bases between them. The CDR3 DNA reads TGTGCCACCAGTGACGCAGCCTCCTACAATGAGCAGTTCTTG. This sequence encodes CATSDAASYNEQFL.

Note on this clonotype: No conserved phenylalanine or tryptophan is present at the end of the CDR3, so a read error is the likely explanation. The chain combines TRBV6-5 with TRBJ2-1; 8 nucleotides line up with TRBD2. The V and J ends lost 0 bases and 3 bases, in that order; junction bases with no gene match: 10. Germline CDR1 reads MNHEY; CDR2 reads SVGAGI. This CDR3 region has 18 residues. In nucleotides, the CDR3 is TGTGCCAGCAGTTACTCGGTGGCGGGGGGCTACTTCTACAATGAGCAGTTCCTC. It codes for CASSYSVAGGYFYNEQFL.

As concerns this clonotype: This may come from a read error, since a much larger clone is one base off. The CDR3 region is CVSRMAAGNTIYF. The CDR3 bases are TGTGTCAGCAGGATGGCAGCAGGAAACACCATATATTTT. The chain links TRBV28 to TRBJ1-3; D gene unclear. This CDR3 comprises 13 residues. Germline CDR1 is MDHEN and CDR2 is SYDVKM.

The gene calls are TRBV6-5 and TRBJ2-1; a possible D gene is TRBD1 (6 bases). The germline gives CDR1 MNHEY, CDR2 SVGAGI. The germline V and J ends were trimmed by 6 bases and 4 bases, with 22 bases remaining between them. This CDR3 is 17 amino acids long. The DNA of the CDR3 is TGTGCCAGCAGGGCAGGGGTAGCTGGAGAGGTGTACAATGAGCAGTTCTTC. Translation: CASRAGVAGEVYNEQFF.